This TCR beta chain comes out of a study of cytotoxic CD8 clonotypes in ibrutinib-treated CLL. General observations from the study: Samples from sustained-remission and progressing patients were taken at different times. In comparison with age-matched healthy donors, baseline clonality was higher and tracked circulating CD8+ T-cell counts.

Germline V gene sequence: CDR1 LGHNA, CDR2 YSLEER. The CDR3 spans 15 residues. V was clipped by 2 bases and J by 5 bases, with 13 bases between them. For this clone: The target antigen is unknown.

Data came from immunoSEQ multiplex PCR; TCRdb stores just in-frame clones and leaves some out. This sample yields roughly 30,000 clones, of which about 75% are seen a single time; 51% belongs to the top ten. The chain links TRBV4-3 to TRBJ2-1; D not resolved. Sequencing was performed on PBMCs, taken after 36 months of ibrutinib treatment. The sequence was collected from a human donor with chronic lymphocytic leukemia. The chain's CDR3 is CASSQTYFQDNEQFF. The CDR3 region has the DNA TGCGCCAGCAGCCAAACCTATTTTCAAGACAATGAGCAGTTCTTC.